The clone carrying this T cell receptor beta chain was observed many times. Its antigen remains unidentified. V dropped 1 base and J dropped 2; count of bases not matched to a gene: 7. There are 17 residues in the CDR3. Germline V lookup: CDR1 DFQATT, CDR2 SNEGSKA (reference sequence). Among all donors, each was a healthy Caucasian. These data belong to a study of identical twins. Using its own MiXCR run on the 5' RACE reads, TCRdb lists one record per CDR3 protein. This sample has 450,000 or so distinct CDR3 sequences, with more than 13% found just once. Study-level points and caveats: Abundant cord blood beta clonotypes carried fewer insertions; memory repertoires showed none. Low generation probability was overrepresented in out-of-frame alpha sequences shared by twins.

The same specimen was also included in a second study, on yellow fever vaccine responses in identical twins.

The receptor comes from a young woman in good health. V usage is TRBV20-1 and J usage is TRBJ2-2, with 10 bases that match TRBD2. The sequenced sample was CD4+ T cells sorted from blood. CDR3 region: CSARVPGTSANTGELFF. In DNA form, the CDR3 reads TGCAGTGCTAGAGTTCCCGGGACTAGCGCTAACACCGGGGAGCTGTTTTTT.